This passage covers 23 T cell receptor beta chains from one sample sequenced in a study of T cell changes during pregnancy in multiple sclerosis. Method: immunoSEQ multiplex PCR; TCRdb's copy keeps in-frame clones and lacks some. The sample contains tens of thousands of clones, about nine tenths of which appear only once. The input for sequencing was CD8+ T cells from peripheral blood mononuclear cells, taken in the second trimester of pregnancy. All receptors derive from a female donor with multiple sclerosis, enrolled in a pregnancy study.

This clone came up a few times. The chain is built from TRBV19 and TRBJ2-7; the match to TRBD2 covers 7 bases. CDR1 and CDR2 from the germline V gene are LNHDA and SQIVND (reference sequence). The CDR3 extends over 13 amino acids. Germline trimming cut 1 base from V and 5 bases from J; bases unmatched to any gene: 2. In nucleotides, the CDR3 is TGTGCCAGTAGTATAGGCGGGAGTAACGAGCAGTACTTC. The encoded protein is CASSIGGSNEQYF.

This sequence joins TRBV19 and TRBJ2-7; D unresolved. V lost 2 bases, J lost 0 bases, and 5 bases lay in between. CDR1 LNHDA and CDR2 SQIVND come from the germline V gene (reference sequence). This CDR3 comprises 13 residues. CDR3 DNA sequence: TGTGCCAGTAGTATACCGGGCTCCTACGAGCAGTACTTC. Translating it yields CASSIPGSYEQYF.

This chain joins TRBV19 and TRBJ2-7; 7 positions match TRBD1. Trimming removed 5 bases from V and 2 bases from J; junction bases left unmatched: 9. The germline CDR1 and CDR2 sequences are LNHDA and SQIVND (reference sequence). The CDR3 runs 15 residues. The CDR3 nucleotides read TGTGCCAGTAGTCCTCGGGACAGAGCCACCTACGAGCAGTACTTC. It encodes CASSPRDRATYEQYF.

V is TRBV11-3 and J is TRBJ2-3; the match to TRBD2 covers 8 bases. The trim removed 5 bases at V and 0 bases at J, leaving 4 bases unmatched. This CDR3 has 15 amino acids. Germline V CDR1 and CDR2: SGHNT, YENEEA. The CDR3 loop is CASSRLASSTDTQYF. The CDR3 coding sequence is TGTGCCAGCAGCCGACTAGCGTCAAGCACAGATACGCAGTATTTT.

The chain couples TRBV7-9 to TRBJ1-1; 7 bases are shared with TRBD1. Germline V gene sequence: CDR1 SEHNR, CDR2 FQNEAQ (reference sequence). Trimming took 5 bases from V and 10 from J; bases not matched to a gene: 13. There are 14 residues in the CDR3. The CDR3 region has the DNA TGTGCCAGCAGCCCCACCGACAGGGAACAAACAGCTTTCTTT. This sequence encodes CASSPTDREQTAFF.

The DNA for the CDR3 is TGTGCCAGCAGCTTGGGAGTAGATACGCAGTATTTT. It translates to CASSLGVDTQYF. The chain links TRBV5-4 to TRBJ2-3; D gene unclear. The CDR3 extends over 12 amino acids. Germline values: CDR1 SGHNT, CDR2 YYREEE (reference sequence). V lost 0 bases and J 5 bases, leaving 4 bases between the germline ends.

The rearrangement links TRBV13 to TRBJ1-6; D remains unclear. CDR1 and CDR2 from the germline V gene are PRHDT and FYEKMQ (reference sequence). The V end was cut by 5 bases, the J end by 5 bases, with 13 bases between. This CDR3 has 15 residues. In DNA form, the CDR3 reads TGTGCCAGCAGCCCGACTGAAGGAAATAATTCACCCCTCCACTTT. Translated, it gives CASSPTEGNNSPLHF.

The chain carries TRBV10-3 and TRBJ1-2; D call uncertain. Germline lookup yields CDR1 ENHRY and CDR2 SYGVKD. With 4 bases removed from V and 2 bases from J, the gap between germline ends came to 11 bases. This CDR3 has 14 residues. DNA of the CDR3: TGTGCCATCAGTGTTACAGTCTCCAACTATGGCTACACCTTC. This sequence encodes CAISVTVSNYGYTF.

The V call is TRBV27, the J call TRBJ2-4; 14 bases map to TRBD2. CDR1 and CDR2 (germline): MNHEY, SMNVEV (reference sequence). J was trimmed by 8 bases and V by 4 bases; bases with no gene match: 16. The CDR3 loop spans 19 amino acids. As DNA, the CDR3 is TGTGCCAGCAGTTCGAGACTAGCGGGGGGGAATAGTCCTCTGGACATTCAGTACTTC. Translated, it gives CASSSRLAGGNSPLDIQYF.

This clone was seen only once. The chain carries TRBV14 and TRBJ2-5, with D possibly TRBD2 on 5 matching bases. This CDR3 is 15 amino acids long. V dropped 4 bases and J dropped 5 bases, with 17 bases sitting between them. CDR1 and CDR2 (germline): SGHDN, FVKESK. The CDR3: CASSPTAGSRETQYF. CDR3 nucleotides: TGTGCCAGCAGCCCCACTGCGGGTTCTCGGGAGACCCAGTACTTC.

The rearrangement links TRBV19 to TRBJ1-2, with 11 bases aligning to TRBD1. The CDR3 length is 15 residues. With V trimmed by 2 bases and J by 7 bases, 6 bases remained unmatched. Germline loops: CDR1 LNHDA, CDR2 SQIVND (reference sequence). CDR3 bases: TGTGCCAGTAGTATAAACGGACAGGGGGCGCTTGGCTACACCTTC. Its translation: CASSINGQGALGYTF.

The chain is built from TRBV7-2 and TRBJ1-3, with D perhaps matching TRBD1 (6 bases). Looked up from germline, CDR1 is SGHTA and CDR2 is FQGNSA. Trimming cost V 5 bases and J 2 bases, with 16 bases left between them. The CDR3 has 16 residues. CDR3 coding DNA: TGTGCCAGCAGCCATGCGGACTGGGACACTGGAAACACCATATATTTT. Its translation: CASSHADWDTGNTIYF.

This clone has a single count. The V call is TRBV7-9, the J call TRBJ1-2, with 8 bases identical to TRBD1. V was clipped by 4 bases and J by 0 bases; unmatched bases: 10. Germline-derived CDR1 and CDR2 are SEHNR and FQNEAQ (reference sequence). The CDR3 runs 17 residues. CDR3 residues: CASSYPGQVGTNYGYTF. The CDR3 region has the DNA TGTGCCAGCAGCTATCCGGGACAGGTGGGGACTAACTATGGCTACACCTTC.

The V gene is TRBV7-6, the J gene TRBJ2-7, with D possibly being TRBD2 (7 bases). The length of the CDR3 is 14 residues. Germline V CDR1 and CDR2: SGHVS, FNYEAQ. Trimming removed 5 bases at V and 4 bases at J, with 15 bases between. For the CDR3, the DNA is TGTGCCAGCAGCCTAGGGGGGGGCAAGTACGAGCAGTACTTC. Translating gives CASSLGGGKYEQYF.

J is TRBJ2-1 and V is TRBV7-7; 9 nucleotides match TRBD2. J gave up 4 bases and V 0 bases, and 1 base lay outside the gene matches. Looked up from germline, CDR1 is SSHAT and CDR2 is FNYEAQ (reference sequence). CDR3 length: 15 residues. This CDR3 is CASSLASGGYNEQFF. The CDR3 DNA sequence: TGTGCCAGCAGCTTAGCCAGCGGGGGGTACAATGAGCAGTTCTTC. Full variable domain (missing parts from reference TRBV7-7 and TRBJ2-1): GAGVSQSPRYKVTKRGQDVTLRCDPISSHATLYWYQQALGQGPEFLTYFNYEAQPDKSGLPSDRFSAERPEGSISTLTIQRTEQRDSAMYRCASSLASGGYNEQFFGPGTRLTVL.

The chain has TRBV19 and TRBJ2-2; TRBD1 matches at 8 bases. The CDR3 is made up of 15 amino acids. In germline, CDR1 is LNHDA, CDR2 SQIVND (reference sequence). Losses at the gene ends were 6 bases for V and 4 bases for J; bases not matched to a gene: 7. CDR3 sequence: CASSTGGLGTGELFF. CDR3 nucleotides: TGTGCCAGTAGCACAGGGGGGTTAGGCACCGGGGAGCTGTTTTTT.

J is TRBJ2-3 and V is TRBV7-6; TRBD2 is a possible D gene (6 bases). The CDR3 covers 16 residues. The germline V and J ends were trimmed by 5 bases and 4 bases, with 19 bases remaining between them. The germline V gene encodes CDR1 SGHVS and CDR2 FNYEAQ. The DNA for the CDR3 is TGTGCCAGCAGCACCCGTCCGGGGGATATGGCAGATACGCAGTATTTT. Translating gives CASSTRPGDMADTQYF.

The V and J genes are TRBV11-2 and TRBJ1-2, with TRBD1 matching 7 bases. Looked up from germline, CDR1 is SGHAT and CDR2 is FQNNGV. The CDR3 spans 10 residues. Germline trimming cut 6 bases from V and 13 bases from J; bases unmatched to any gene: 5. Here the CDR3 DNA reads TGTGCCAGCAGTACAGGGGCTTCCACCTTC. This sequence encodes CASSTGASTF.

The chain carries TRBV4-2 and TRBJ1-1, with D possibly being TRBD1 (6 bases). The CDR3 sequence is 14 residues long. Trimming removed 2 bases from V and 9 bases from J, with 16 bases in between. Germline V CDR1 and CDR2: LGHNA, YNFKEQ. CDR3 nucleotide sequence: TGTGCCAGCAGCCAAACCGGGAGGGACACCAAAGCTTTCTTT. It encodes CASSQTGRDTKAFF.

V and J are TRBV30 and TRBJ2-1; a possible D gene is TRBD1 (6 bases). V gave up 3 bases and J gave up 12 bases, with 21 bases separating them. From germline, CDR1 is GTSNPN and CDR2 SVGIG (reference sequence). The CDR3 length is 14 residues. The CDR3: CAWRVGLGGNLQFF. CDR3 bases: TGTGCCTGGAGAGTGGGGCTAGGGGGTAATTTGCAGTTCTTC.

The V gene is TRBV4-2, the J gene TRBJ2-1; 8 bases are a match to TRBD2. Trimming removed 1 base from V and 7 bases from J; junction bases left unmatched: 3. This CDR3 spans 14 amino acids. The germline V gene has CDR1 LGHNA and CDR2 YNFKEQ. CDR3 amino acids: CASSQVSSGNEQFF. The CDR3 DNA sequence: TGTGCCAGCAGCCAAGTCTCTAGCGGGAATGAGCAGTTCTTC.

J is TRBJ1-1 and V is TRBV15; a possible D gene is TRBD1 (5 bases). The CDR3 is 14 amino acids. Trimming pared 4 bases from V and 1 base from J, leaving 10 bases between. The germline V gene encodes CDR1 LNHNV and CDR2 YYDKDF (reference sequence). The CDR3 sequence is CATSNSGGNTEAFF. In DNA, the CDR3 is TGTGCCACCAGCAACTCGGGGGGGAACACTGAAGCTTTCTTT.

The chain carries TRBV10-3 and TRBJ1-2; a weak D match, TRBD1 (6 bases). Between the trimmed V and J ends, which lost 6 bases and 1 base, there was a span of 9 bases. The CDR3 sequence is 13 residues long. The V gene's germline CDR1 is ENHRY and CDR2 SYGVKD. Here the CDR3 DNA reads TGTGCCATCAGCGGACAGCTTAACTATGGCTACACCTTC. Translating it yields CAISGQLNYGYTF.